This is a list of T cell receptor beta chains from one sample in a study of siplizumab effects on memory and regulatory T cells. Sequencing used immunoSEQ multiplex PCR; TCRdb keeps in-frame clones, though not all of them. This table has about 100,000 clones, roughly 93% appearing once. Sequencing was done on a sample of Tregs sorted from blood. These receptors came from a human donor in good health. Both conserved end residues are part of each CDR3. The D gene is left open where the match is weak. Clone sizes are given selectively: once, few, many, or a class where the clone is expanded.

>TRBV11-3|NA|TRBJ2-1|NA
CASSLGTNYNEQFF
TGTGCCAGCAGCTTAGGGACCAACTACAATGAGCAGTTCTTC
>TRBV14|NA|TRBJ1-1|NA
CASSPGNTNTEAFF
TGTGCCAGCAGCCCGGGGAATACTAACACTGAAGCTTTCTTT
>TRBV7-8|NA|TRBJ1-1|NA
CASIWEGVAFF
TGTGCCAGCATATGGGAGGGGGTGGCTTTCTTT
>TRBV14|NA|TRBJ2-5|NA
CASSQGGVGTQYF
TGTGCCAGCAGCCAAGGGGGCGTGGGGACCCAGTACTTC
>TRBV6-1|NA|TRBJ1-5|TRBD1
CASSPGQVSNQPQHF
TGTGCCAGCAGTCCGGGACAGGTTAGCAATCAGCCCCAGCATTTT
>TRBV2|NA|TRBJ2-7|NA
CASRDPVGTSYF
TGTGCCAGCAGGGACCCCGTGGGGACCAGCTACTTC
>TRBV2|NA|TRBJ1-4|NA
CASSWGGRDSVFF
TGTGCCAGCTCGTGGGGCGGAAGGGATTCGGTGTTTTTT
>TRBV11-2|NA|TRBJ1-5|NA
CASSLEGGAGQPQHF
TGTGCCAGCAGCTTAGAGGGGGGGGCAGGGCAGCCCCAGCATTTT
>TRBV11-2|NA|TRBJ1-2|NA
CASSLGQYYGYTF
TGTGCCAGCAGCTTAGGACAGTACTATGGCTACACCTTC
>TRBV19|NA|TRBJ1-1|TRBD1
CASSITGGVNTEAFF
TGTGCCAGTAGTATCACAGGGGGCGTGAACACTGAAGCTTTCTTT
>TRBV29-1|NA|TRBJ2-7|NA
CSTIRGYEQYF
TGCAGCACAATCAGGGGCTACGAGCAGTACTTC
>TRBV5-1|NA|TRBJ1-1|TRBD1
CASSYRGGMNTEAFF
TGCGCCAGCAGCTACAGGGGTGGAATGAACACTGAAGCTTTCTTT
>TRBV6-1|NA|TRBJ1-5|TRBD1
CASRTGGDQPQHF
TGTGCCAGCCGGACAGGTGGAGATCAGCCCCAGCATTTT
>TRBV6-5|NA|TRBJ2-7|NA
CASSYLKGSNEQYF
TGTGCCAGCAGTTACCTTAAGGGAAGCAACGAGCAGTACTTC
>TRBV6-1|NA|TRBJ2-7|NA
CASSVLTGRVVYEQYF
TGTGCCAGCAGTGTTCTGACAGGGAGGGTTGTCTACGAGCAGTACTTC
>TRBV30|NA|TRBJ2-5|NA
CAWSGAVQTQYF
TGTGCCTGGAGTGGGGCAGTACAGACCCAGTACTTC
>TRBV27|NA|TRBJ1-2|TRBD1
CASSRERDSNLYGYTF
TGTGCCAGCAGCCGAGAAAGGGACAGCAATCTCTATGGCTACACCTTC
>TRBV19|NA|TRBJ2-6|TRBD1
CASSRGTGGSGANVLTF
TGTGCCAGTAGTCGAGGGACAGGGGGCTCTGGGGCCAACGTCCTGACTTTC
>TRBV9|NA|TRBJ2-1|NA
CASSPSWFNEQFF
TGTGCCAGCAGCCCCTCGTGGTTCAATGAGCAGTTCTTC
>TRBV7-9|NA|TRBJ2-3|NA
CASSLFPKSTDTQYF
TGTGCCAGCAGCTTATTCCCGAAAAGCACAGATACGCAGTATTTT
>TRBV30|once|TRBJ2-7|NA
CAWSPLALGPYEQYF
TGTGCCTGGAGCCCTCTAGCGCTAGGACCCTACGAGCAGTACTTC
>TRBV7-9|NA|TRBJ1-5|NA
CASSLDPWGFGNQPQHF
TGTGCCAGCAGCTTAGATCCGTGGGGGTTTGGCAATCAGCCCCAGCATTTT
>TRBV5-1|once|TRBJ2-3|TRBD2
CASSLSGGYTDTQYF
TGCGCCAGCAGCTTGTCGGGAGGCTACACAGATACGCAGTATTTT
>TRBV5-1|NA|TRBJ1-6|TRBD1
CASSLQGAKSPLHF
TGCGCCAGCAGCTTACAGGGGGCAAAGTCACCCCTCCACTTT
>TRBV15|NA|TRBJ1-1|NA
CATSVQGDTEAFF
TGTGCCACCAGCGTACAGGGCGACACTGAAGCTTTCTTT
>TRBV23-1|NA|TRBJ2-3|NA
CASSQSPLHTQYF
TGCGCCAGCAGTCAATCTCCCCTTCATACGCAGTATTTT